The next 4 T cell receptor beta chains were all read from a single sample in a study of blood T cell repertoires in COVID-19. Some clones are missing from TCRdb's copy, which holds only in-frame ones; the method was immunoSEQ multiplex PCR. The table records 80,000 to 95,000 clones, around 75% of them present only once. The sample consisted of peripheral blood. These receptors were taken from a woman aged 45-59 years with acute or convalescent COVID-19.

This clone was found a few times. The chain is built from TRBV5-1 and TRBJ1-2; D might be TRBD1 (6 bases). The CDR3 loop spans 14 amino acids. Germline values: CDR1 SGHRS, CDR2 YFSETQ. Trimming cost V 1 base and J 7 bases, with 14 bases left between them. CDR3 loop: CASSLNLGARGYTF. CDR3 DNA sequence: TGCGCCAGCAGCTTGAATCTGGGGGCGCGTGGCTACACCTTC.

This rearrangement joins TRBV27 to TRBJ1-2, with TRBD1 matching over 9 bases. This CDR3 comprises 12 residues. Germline V CDR1 and CDR2: MNHEY, SMNVEV (reference sequence). J gave up 8 bases and V 6 bases, and 4 bases lay outside the gene matches. CDR3 coding DNA: TGTGCCAGCAGGACGGGACAGGGCGGCTACACCTTC. This gives the protein CASRTGQGGYTF.

The chain recombines TRBV7-2 with TRBJ2-3; tentative D call: TRBD2 (6 bases). The CDR3 spans 16 residues. Germline lookup yields CDR1 SGHTA and CDR2 FQGNSA. The V end was cut by 2 bases, the J end by 0 bases, with 12 bases between. The CDR3 nucleotides read TGTGCCAGCAGCTTATTTGGCGGGGAAAGCACAGATACGCAGTATTTT. Amino acids: CASSLFGGESTDTQYF.

The chain combines TRBV2 with TRBJ1-2; 7 positions agree with TRBD1. Trimming removed 6 bases from V and 6 bases from J; junction bases left unmatched: 7. Germline values: CDR1 SNHLY, CDR2 FYNNEI. The CDR3 contains 13 residues. The CDR3 nucleotides are TGTGCCAGCAGCGCCGACAGGGCGAATGGCTACACCTTC. Protein: CASSADRANGYTF.